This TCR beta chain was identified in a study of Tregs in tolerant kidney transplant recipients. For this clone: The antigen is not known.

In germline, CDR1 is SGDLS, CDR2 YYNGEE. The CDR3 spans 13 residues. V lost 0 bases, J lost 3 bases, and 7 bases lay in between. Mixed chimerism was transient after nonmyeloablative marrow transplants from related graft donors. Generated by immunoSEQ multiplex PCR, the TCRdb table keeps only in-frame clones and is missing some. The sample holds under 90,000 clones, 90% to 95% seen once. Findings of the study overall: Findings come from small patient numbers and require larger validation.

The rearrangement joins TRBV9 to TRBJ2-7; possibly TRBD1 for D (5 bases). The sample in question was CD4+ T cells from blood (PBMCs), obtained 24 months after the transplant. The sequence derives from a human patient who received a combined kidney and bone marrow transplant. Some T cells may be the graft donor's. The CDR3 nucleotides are TGTGCCAGCAGCGTAGTAGACAGCTACGAGCAGTACTTC. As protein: CASSVVDSYEQYF. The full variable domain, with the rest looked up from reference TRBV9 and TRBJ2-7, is DSGVTQTPKHLITATGQRVTLRCSPRSGDLSVYWYQQSLDQGLQFLIQYYNGEERAKGNILERFSAQQFPDLHSELNLSSLELGDSALYFCASSVVDSYEQYFGPGTRLTVT.